The T cell receptor (beta chain) described here comes from a study of blood T cells in healthy people across ages (dated by TCRdb to 2014 to 2015). For context, the study as a whole: In model experiments, template switching captured about one uniquely barcoded TCR beta cDNA molecule for every two T cells. The study measured age-related changes in TCR beta repertoire diversity using deep sequencing normalized with unique cDNA molecular identifiers. The donors were divided into four age groups: young (average roughly 17 years), middle-aged (about 40), aged (about 62) and long-lived (about 84). Donors of different ages were randomly distributed across sequencing lanes to avoid experimental bias. Using the same blood draw, the study looked at two additional independent replicas of 1 million unique cDNA reads for two donors, one aged 18 to 30 and the other aged 80 or older.

What the research found in general, with its limitations: Compared with the aged group, the long-lived group had more naive CD4+ T cells, fewer expanded clones and increased TCR diversity, a pattern suggesting age selection. Conclusive comparison of naive and antigen-experienced compartments was prevented by the profiling of bulk unsorted PBMCs. A strong correlation was found between observed TCR beta diversity and the percentage of naive T cells measured by flow cytometry. Estimates of total diversity from one million sequenced T cells were regarded as lower bounds and underestimates. Because the CMV infection status of the donors was unknown, age-related changes in expanded clonotypes may potentially have been confounded. As age increased, observed TCR beta diversity per million T cells dropped in a roughly linear way, and a significant reduction was already evident by age 40.

Library method: 5' RACE. The sample was run on an Illumina HiSeq 2500. A second about 7 to 12 cycle PCR used a sample-barcoded 5' primer and a J-beta primer mix. A template-switch 5' adaptor carrying 12 random nucleotides introduced a unique molecular identifier onto each TCR beta cDNA molecule. At least 2.5 million CDR3-containing paired-end reads were obtained from each sample. First-strand cDNA synthesis was performed from all RNA using the Mint cDNA synthesis kit, with priming by a TRBC-specific oligonucleotide. Following uracil-DNA glycosylase treatment, a first 18-cycle PCR with universal primers M1SS and BC2_uni_R was performed on all cDNA. In the original analysis: For normalization, 1 million high-quality reads were randomly selected from each sample, with every read carrying a distinct molecular identifier. Reads sharing molecular identifiers were discarded rather than binned into consensus sequences. MiTCR, run with a Q25 quality threshold and the strictest error-elimination algorithm, handled CDR3 identification, clonotype clustering and error correction. A nonparametric unseen species model with Euler transformation was used to estimate lower-bound total TCR beta diversity. TCRdb passed the public sequencing reads through fastp at Q25 and MiXCR, retaining productive beta sequences. Identical CDR3 protein sequences are pooled into one entry, listed with their most common genes and DNA. The V and J calls shown here were made by TCRdb, not taken from the authors' results. Present in this sample are 1,100,000 or so distinct CDR3 sequences, 40% to 45% of which were seen just once. The biggest ten clones account for approximately 17% of the sample.

Donors were 39 systemically healthy Caucasian individuals from Russia aged roughly 6 to 95 years. Approximately 9.3 milliliters of peripheral blood were collected from each donor into EDTA-treated Vacutainer tubes. PBMCs were isolated by Ficoll-Paque density-gradient centrifugation, with at least 6 million obtained per sample. Trizol reagent was used to extract total RNA from the PBMCs, yielding at least 5.5 micrograms per sample. For every donor, an aliquot of PBMCs went through flow cytometry to measure the percentages of naive CD45RAhigh/CD27high T cells. As to this clonotype: Its antigen is still unknown. The sample holds no much larger clone one base away, and base qualities are not on file.

The CDR3 goes from the cysteine to the phenylalanine over 13 residues. Of the read, only the CDR3 DNA is kept; its 39 bases are in frame from base 1. Relative to germline, V is 4 bases shorter and J is 13 bases shorter, with 20 bases between their ends. Looking up the germline V gene yields CDR1 SQVTM and CDR2 ANQGSEA. The chain couples TRBV29-1 to TRBJ2-4; matching of 7 bases hints at TRBD2 as the D gene. The sequence was obtained from an older woman in good health. Sequenced material: blood. CDR3 reads: CSVGGGGGTEQYF. The base sequence is TGCAGCGTTGGCGGCGGGGGCGGTACGGAGCAGTACTTC.